The present TCR beta chain was sequenced within a study of cytomegalovirus exposure and HLA in healthy donors. Study-level results: Earlier analysis yielded a pattern in which most TCR beta V segments were productive about 90% or about 30% of the time. When the data were analyzed later, several of the most significant clusters appeared to be linked to common viral pathogens.

Researchers ran the PCR with 60 Vbeta and 13 Jbeta primers. Clones were read by immunoSEQ multiplex PCR, and TCRdb kept only the in-frame ones, dropping some. Among approximately 150,000 clones listed, about four fifths were seen once. V lost 2 bases to trimming and J lost 1 base, with 5 bases between them. Germline V gives CDR1 WNHNN, CDR2 SYGVQD (reference sequence). The CDR3 runs 13 residues. To note about this clone: Its specificity is not known.

The chain carries TRBV10-1 and TRBJ1-1, with a possible D match to TRBD1 (5 bases). This receptor was taken from a man younger than 35 in good health and CMV-seropositive. Sequencing was done on a sample of PBMCs. CDR3 coding DNA: TGCGCCAGCAGTGAGCAGGGGAACACTGAAGCTTTCTTT. This codes for CASSEQGNTEAFF.